The 27 T cell receptor beta chains below all came from one sample that was sequenced in a study of blood T cell repertoires in COVID-19. The method was immunoSEQ multiplex PCR; TCRdb's version includes in-frame clones alone and lacks a portion of them. This table holds 190,000 or so clones, approximately 90% found once. Sequenced input: PBMCs or T cells enriched from blood (not recorded which). Source of these receptors: a man under 40 who had recovered from COVID-19.

The genes are TRBV27 and TRBJ2-3; TRBD2 matches 9 bases. V shed 4 bases, J shed 5 bases, and the junction held 10 bases outside the gene matches. There are 16 residues in the CDR3. CDR1 and CDR2 (germline): MNHEY, SMNVEV (reference sequence). The CDR3 DNA is TGTGCCAGCAGTTCCCTCCCAGCGGGAGGATTAGATACGCAGTATTTT. Translated: CASSSLPAGGLDTQYF.

The chain's CDR3 is CTSSQDQPDTPGNTIYF. In nucleotides, the CDR3 is TGCACCAGCAGCCAAGATCAACCGGACACCCCTGGAAACACCATATATTTT. The gene calls are TRBV1 and TRBJ1-3; the DNA was not compared with TRBD1, the D call given in the table. TRBV1 has pseudogene status. The CDR3 runs 17 residues.

The rearrangement uses TRBV7-9 and TRBJ1-3; perhaps TRBD1 as D (6 bases). The CDR3 is 16 amino acids. V was pared by 4 bases and J by 2 bases, with 15 bases between. Germline CDR1 is SEHNR and CDR2 is FQNEAQ (reference sequence). CDR3 nucleotide sequence: TGTGCCAGCAGCTCTACAATAGGGGGTCCTGGAAACACCATATATTTT. It is translated as CASSSTIGGPGNTIYF.

The chain couples TRBV5-1 to TRBJ2-7; TRBD1 matches 7 bases. The V and J ends lost 4 bases and 3 bases, in that order; junction bases with no gene match: 10. Germline V gene lookup returns CDR1 SGHRS and CDR2 YFSETQ. The CDR3 spans 15 residues. Here the CDR3 reads CASSPTLDRFYEQYF. CDR3 bases: TGCGCCAGCAGCCCAACATTGGACAGGTTCTACGAGCAGTACTTC.

The chain joins TRBV7-8 to TRBJ2-1; 14 bases align to TRBD2. The CDR3 is 16 residues long. V lost 4 bases, J lost 6 bases, and 5 bases stayed unmatched. Germline V CDR1 and CDR2: SGHVS, FQNEAQ. CDR3 bases: TGTGCCAGCAGCTCCCAGACTAGCGGGGGGGGCAATGAGCAGTTCTTC. Translated, it gives CASSSQTSGGGNEQFF.

The chain recombines TRBV7-2 with TRBJ2-4; D is ambiguous. There are 13 residues in the CDR3. Trimming took off 3 bases at V and 15 bases at J, with 18 bases between the two ends. CDR1 and CDR2 (germline): SGHTA, FQGNSA. CDR3 protein: CASSFNGYQEWYF. The CDR3 DNA follows: TGTGCCAGCAGCTTCAACGGGTACCAAGAATGGTACTTC. The full variable domain, in which reference TRBV7-2 and TRBJ2-4 provide the parts outside the CDR3, is GAGVSQSPSNKVTEKGKDVELRCDPISGHTALYWYRQSLGQGLEFLIYFQGNSAPDKSGLPSDRFSAERTGGSVSTLTIQRTQQEDSAVYLCASSFNGYQEWYFGAGTRLSVL.

V usage is TRBV6-5 and J usage is TRBJ1-2; D remains ambiguous. V lost 7 bases and J 4 bases, leaving 19 bases between the germline ends. This CDR3 is 15 amino acids long. Per the germline V gene, CDR1 is MNHEY and CDR2 is SVGAGI. Here the CDR3 reads CASTLGRGQTYGYTF. The CDR3 bases are TGTGCCAGCACCCTCGGCCGTGGGCAGACCTATGGCTACACCTTC.

The rearrangement joins TRBV19 to TRBJ1-5, with D hard to call. Trimming left V 7 bases short and J 5 bases short, with 15 bases between. This CDR3 comprises 14 residues. Germline-derived CDR1 and CDR2 are LNHDA and SQIVND (reference sequence). CDR3 nucleotide sequence: TGTGCCAGTATCTCCGGGGAGGGAGATCAGCCCCAGCATTTT. Translated: CASISGEGDQPQHF.

For the CDR3, the DNA is TGTGCCAGCAGCTTAAGGACAGGTTTCGGCTATGGCTACACCTTC. It encodes CASSLRTGFGYGYTF. This chain connects TRBV7-8 to TRBJ1-2, with 7 bases identical to TRBD1. V shed 2 bases and J 4 bases; nucleotides not matched to a gene: 7. This CDR3 is built from 15 residues. The germline gives CDR1 SGHVS, CDR2 FQNEAQ.

J is TRBJ1-2 and V is TRBV28, with 7 bases aligning to TRBD1. This CDR3 has 12 residues. The junction had 2 bases not matched to a gene; V was cut back by 6 bases and J by 4 bases. Germline V gene data show CDR1 as MDHEN and CDR2 as SYDVKM. CDR3 sequence: CASRQGSYGYTF. The CDR3 DNA follows: TGTGCCAGCAGACAGGGGTCCTATGGCTACACCTTC.

This clone was recorded only once. V and J are TRBV4-1 and TRBJ1-1; D is unclear. The V and J ends lost 2 bases and 0 bases respectively, with 4 bases between them. Germline loops: CDR1 MGHRA, CDR2 YSYEKL. The CDR3 has 13 residues. CDR3 DNA: TGCGCCAGCAGCCAATTCTTGAACACTGAAGCTTTCTTT. Amino acid sequence: CASSQFLNTEAFF.

The chain recombines TRBV11-3 with TRBJ2-7; TRBD2 aligns across 8 bases. Trimming cost V 1 base and J 3 bases; bases outside gene matches: 5. The CDR3 length is 15 residues. Per the germline V gene, CDR1 is SGHNT and CDR2 is YENEEA. CDR3 coding DNA: TGTGCCAGCAGCTTAGTATACGGGAGGGACTACGAGCAGTACTTC. It specifies CASSLVYGRDYEQYF. The full variable domain, its missing parts supplied by reference TRBV11-3 and TRBJ2-7, is EAGVVQSPRYKIIEKKQPVAFWCNPISGHNTLYWYLQNLGQGPELLIRYENEEAVDDSQLPKDRFSAERLKGVDSTLKIQPAELGDSAVYLCASSLVYGRDYEQYFGPGTRLTVT.

The rearrangement joins TRBV28 to TRBJ2-7; D call uncertain. V lost 7 bases and J lost 2, with 21 bases in between. CDR3 length: 16 amino acids. From germline, CDR1 is MDHEN and CDR2 SYDVKM. Written as DNA, the CDR3 is TGTGCCAGCAACGCGTGGCCGTTTCAGGATCCCTACGAGCAGTACTTC. It yields the protein CASNAWPFQDPYEQYF. The full variable domain, with the rest looked up from reference TRBV28 and TRBJ2-7, is DVKVTQSSRYLVKRTGEKVFLECVQDMDHENMFWYRQDPGLGLRLIYFSYDVKMKEKGDIPEGYSVSREKKERFSLILESASTNQTSMYLCASNAWPFQDPYEQYFGPGTRLTVT.

The chain recombines TRBV3-1 (or the pseudogene TRBV3-2) with TRBJ2-1; 9 bases agree with TRBD2. This CDR3 contains 17 residues. After removal of 2 bases from V and 0 bases from J, the junction contained 5 bases not matched to a gene. The germline CDR1 and CDR2 sequences are LGHDT and YNNKEL (reference sequence). The CDR3, as DNA: TGTGCCAGCAGCCAAAAGACTAGCGGCCTCTCCTACAATGAGCAGTTCTTC. This encodes CASSQKTSGLSYNEQFF.

The genes are TRBV19 and TRBJ1-2; 8 bases fit TRBD1. Unmatched junction bases numbered 6, after V lost 5 bases and J lost 4 bases. This CDR3 comprises 14 residues. The germline V gene has CDR1 LNHDA and CDR2 SQIVND (reference sequence). CDR3 sequence reads: CASSPGQGLYGYTF. The CDR3 DNA follows: TGTGCCAGTAGTCCAGGACAGGGTCTCTATGGCTACACCTTC.

V and J are TRBV9 and TRBJ2-6; D remains ambiguous. The CDR3 has 14 residues. Germline V gene data show CDR1 as SGDLS and CDR2 as YYNGEE. V lost 2 bases and J lost 0, with 3 bases in between. The CDR3 DNA sequence: TGTGCCAGCAGCGTCAGCTCTGGGGCCAACGTCCTGACTTTC. Translating gives CASSVSSGANVLTF.

The J gene is TRBJ1-1, the V gene TRBV19, with 8 bases identical to TRBD1. This CDR3 comprises 15 residues. Trimming cost V 7 bases and J 1 base; bases outside gene matches: 8. CDR1 and CDR2 (germline): LNHDA, SQIVND (reference sequence). CDR3 amino acids: CASKTRQGPNTEAFF. In DNA form, the CDR3 reads TGTGCCAGTAAAACTCGACAGGGGCCGAACACTGAAGCTTTCTTT. The full variable domain, completed using reference TRBV19 and TRBJ1-1, is DGGITQSPKYLFRKEGQNVTLSCEQNLNHDAMYWYRQDPGQGLRLIYYSQIVNDFQKGDIAEGYSVSREKKESFPLTVTSAQKNPTAFYLCASKTRQGPNTEAFFGQGTRLTVV.

The V gene is TRBV5-6, the J gene TRBJ1-1; 9 bases map to TRBD1. V dropped 0 bases and J dropped 3; count of bases not matched to a gene: 3. Germline values: CDR1 SGHDT, CDR2 YYEEEE. This CDR3 is built from 15 residues. The CDR3 sequence: CASSLAGTGYTEAFF. In nucleotides, the CDR3 is TGTGCCAGCAGCTTGGCCGGGACAGGGTACACTGAAGCTTTCTTT.

The CDR3 loop is CATSRDSPGNTIYF. As DNA, the CDR3 is TGTGCCACCAGCAGGGACAGCCCTGGGAATACCATATATTTT. This chain links TRBV15 with TRBJ1-3, with D possibly TRBD1 on 6 matching bases. Germline CDR1 reads LNHNV; CDR2 reads YYDKDF (reference sequence). Between the trimmed V and J ends, which lost 3 bases and 10 bases, there was a span of 16 bases. This CDR3 has 14 amino acids.

In DNA, the CDR3 is TGCAGCGTTGCCCCGCAGACTTCTGGAAACACCATATATTTT. This codes for CSVAPQTSGNTIYF. The chain carries TRBV29-1 and TRBJ1-3; no clear D. The CDR3 runs to 14 residues. The germline V and J ends were trimmed by 4 bases and 1 base, with 11 bases remaining between them. From germline, CDR1 is SQVTM and CDR2 ANQGSEA. The full variable domain, in which reference TRBV29-1 and TRBJ1-3 provide the parts outside the CDR3, is SAVISQKPSRDICQRGTSLTIQCQVDSQVTMMFWYRQQPGQSLTLIATANQGSEATYESGFVIDKFPISRPNLTFSTLTVSNMSPEDSSIYLCSVAPQTSGNTIYFGEGSWLTVV.

This clone occurred once. The chain recombines TRBV13 with TRBJ2-1, with D possibly being TRBD2 (7 bases). The germline gives CDR1 PRHDT, CDR2 FYEKMQ (reference sequence). The CDR3 is made up of 13 amino acids. V was cut by 2 bases and J by 9 bases, with 11 bases left in between. The CDR3 here is CASSLMGGGEQFF. In DNA form, the CDR3 reads TGTGCCAGCAGCTTAATGGGAGGGGGTGAGCAGTTCTTC.

The rearrangement uses TRBV9 and TRBJ1-4, with 7 positions matching TRBD1. The CDR3 runs to 14 residues. The germline V gene encodes CDR1 SGDLS and CDR2 YYNGEE. The V and J ends lost 2 bases and 5 bases, in that order; junction bases with no gene match: 3. CDR3 sequence: CASSVRTGNEKLFF. The CDR3 DNA follows: TGTGCCAGCAGCGTGCGGACAGGAAATGAAAAACTGTTTTTT. Together with reference TRBV9 and TRBJ1-4, the CDR3 gives the full variable domain: DSGVTQTPKHLITATGQRVTLRCSPRSGDLSVYWYQQSLDQGLQFLIQYYNGEERAKGNILERFSAQQFPDLHSELNLSSLELGDSALYFCASSVRTGNEKLFFGSGTQLSVL.

The table lists this clone with a few counts. V is TRBV7-8 and J is TRBJ2-7, with 8 bases identical to TRBD1. The CDR3 runs 15 residues. The V and J ends lost 0 bases and 1 base, in that order; junction bases with no gene match: 2. The germline V gene encodes CDR1 SGHVS and CDR2 FQNEAQ. DNA of the CDR3: TGTGCCAGCAGCTTAGCGGGACAGGCATCCTACGAGCAGTACTTC. Translation: CASSLAGQASYEQYF.

The gene calls are TRBV29-1 and TRBJ1-6; no definite D call. Germline CDR1 is SQVTM and CDR2 is ANQGSEA. V lost 4 bases, J lost 7 bases, and 14 bases lay in between. The CDR3 contains 14 residues. CDR3 loop: CSVGVGDPNSPLHF. In DNA form, the CDR3 reads TGCAGCGTTGGAGTGGGAGATCCGAATTCACCCCTCCACTTT.

This chain uses TRBV15 with TRBJ1-1; no clear D gene. The CDR3 is 14 amino acids. Germline V gene sequence: CDR1 LNHNV, CDR2 YYDKDF (reference sequence). V was trimmed by 5 bases and J by 0 bases, leaving 10 bases between them. CDR3: CATSSGGLNTEAFF. In DNA form, the CDR3 reads TGTGCCACCAGCTCTGGCGGATTGAACACTGAAGCTTTCTTT.

This chain joins TRBV19 and TRBJ2-7, with 8 bases fitting TRBD1. Germline loops: CDR1 LNHDA, CDR2 SQIVND (reference sequence). The V segment lost 5 bases and the J segment 0 bases; nucleotides outside the gene matches: 3. The CDR3 consists of 14 residues. For the CDR3, the DNA is TGTGCCAGTAGTTCCACAGGGGGCTCCTACGAGCAGTACTTC. Protein: CASSSTGGSYEQYF.

The chain employs TRBV24-1 and TRBJ2-1; possibly TRBD2 for D (6 bases). The V gene's germline CDR1 is KGHDR and CDR2 SFDVKD. The length of the CDR3 is 15 residues. The V and J ends lost 4 bases and 3 bases respectively, with 12 bases between them. Here the CDR3 DNA reads TGTGCCACCAGTGACTCCGACGGGGGCTACAATGAGCAGTTCTTC. This codes for CATSDSDGGYNEQFF.